Presented here are 11 T cell receptor beta chains from one specimen sequenced in a study of PD-1 blockade in classical Hodgkin lymphoma. The time point was: cycle 4 day 1 (C4D1), after more than five weeks of nivolumab. Relapses following autologous stem cell transplantation were seen in all patients, with brentuximab vedotin exposure varying. Generated by immunoSEQ multiplex PCR, the TCRdb table keeps only in-frame clones and is missing some. The sample lists around 45,000 clones; around 80% were seen once. The sequences come from peripheral blood mononuclear cells (PBMCs), collected before the fourth cycle of nivolumab. These receptors were collected from a human donor with classical Hodgkin lymphoma.

By frequency in the sample, this clone is medium-sized (0.01 to 0.1%). The chain joins TRBV7-9 to TRBJ1-6; D uncertain. Trimming shortened V by 3 bases and J by 10 bases, and 10 bases separated the two germline ends. In germline, CDR1 is SEHNR, CDR2 FQNEAQ (reference sequence). The CDR3 consists of 13 residues. The CDR3 protein is CASSLDTVSPLHF. CDR3 DNA sequence: TGTGCCAGCAGCTTGGATACAGTCTCACCCCTCCACTTT.

The J gene is TRBJ2-5, the V gene TRBV4-2; 13 nucleotides match TRBD2. V trimming: 1 base; J trimming: 5 bases; junction bases outside the gene matches: 7. CDR1 LGHNA and CDR2 YNFKEQ come from the germline V gene. CDR3 length equals 17 residues. In nucleotides, the CDR3 is TGTGCCAGCAGCCAAGGGGCACTAGCGGGGGGGCTCGAGACCCAGTACTTC. Protein sequence: CASSQGALAGGLETQYF.

The V and J genes are TRBV18 and TRBJ1-1; D is undetermined. CDR3 length: 15 amino acids. Trimming left V 2 bases short and J 4 bases short, with 14 bases between. Per germline, CDR1 KGHSH and CDR2 LQKENI. The chain's CDR3 is CASSPATSGVTEAFF. DNA for the CDR3: TGTGCCAGCTCACCAGCGACCTCCGGTGTCACTGAAGCTTTCTTT.

The V gene is TRBV6-5, the J gene TRBJ1-5; 7 bases are shared with TRBD1. This CDR3 is 16 amino acids long. Germline lookup yields CDR1 MNHEY and CDR2 SVGAGI. V shed 2 bases and J 2 bases; nucleotides not matched to a gene: 6. In DNA, the CDR3 is TGTGCCAGCAGTTACAGAGGGGGCGCAGGCAATCAGCCCCAGCATTTT. It codes for CASSYRGGAGNQPQHF.

V gene TRBV7-2 combines with J gene TRBJ1-2, with D tentatively TRBD1 (5 bases). This CDR3 is 13 amino acids long. CDR1 and CDR2 (germline): SGHTA, FQGNSA. V lost 5 bases to trimming and J lost 4 bases, with 11 bases between them. For the CDR3, the DNA is TGTGCCAGCAGCCCCGGGACGGCCTATGGCTACACCTTC. This translates into CASSPGTAYGYTF. Variable domain in full (rest from reference TRBV7-2 and TRBJ1-2): GAGVSQSPSNKVTEKGKDVELRCDPISGHTALYWYRQSLGQGLEFLIYFQGNSAPDKSGLPSDRFSAERTGGSVSTLTIQRTQQEDSAVYLCASSPGTAYGYTFGSGTRLTVV.

The gene calls are TRBV2 and TRBJ2-7; D not resolved. The CDR3 totals 11 residues. V lost 1 base and J 4 bases, leaving 2 bases between the germline ends. Germline-derived CDR1 and CDR2 are SNHLY and FYNNEI. The CDR3 nucleotides read TGTGCCAGCAGTGAAGTTTACGAGCAGTACTTC. Translating it yields CASSEVYEQYF.

V is TRBV28 and J is TRBJ1-2, with D unresolved. There are 15 residues in the CDR3. The germline V gene has CDR1 MDHEN and CDR2 SYDVKM. Trimming took 4 bases from V and 5 from J, leaving 17 bases between them. The CDR3 nucleotides read TGTGCCAGCAGTTCGCCCCACGGGTTGTTGTATGGCTACACCTTC. Protein sequence: CASSSPHGLLYGYTF.

This clone was detected ten times or more. The gene calls are TRBV10-3 and TRBJ1-1; D is undetermined. From germline, CDR1 is ENHRY and CDR2 SYGVKD. The V and J ends lost 6 bases and 4 bases respectively, with 6 bases between them. CDR3 length: 11 amino acids. The CDR3, as DNA: TGTGCCATCAGCTCACTCACTGAAGCTTTCTTT. It translates to CAISSLTEAFF.

The chain has TRBV5-1 and TRBJ2-3; D uncertain. CDR3 length equals 16 residues. The V gene's germline CDR1 is SGHRS and CDR2 YFSETQ. The V and J ends lost 1 base and 0 bases respectively, with 12 bases between them. CDR3 sequence: CASSLTTRSSTDTQYF. In DNA, the CDR3 is TGCGCCAGCAGCTTGACGACAAGGTCTAGCACAGATACGCAGTATTTT.

The count of this clone is one. The chain uses TRBV7-2 and TRBJ2-1, with D tentatively TRBD1 or TRBD2 (5 bases each). The CDR3 is 16 amino acids. CDR1 is SGHTA, CDR2 FQGNSA, per germline. Trimming took off 1 base at V and 6 bases at J, with 16 bases between the two ends. CDR3 coding DNA: TGTGCCAGCAGCTTAGACTGGGACGGCCCGACCAATGAGCAGTTCTTC. Its translation: CASSLDWDGPTNEQFF.

CDR3 coding DNA: TGCGCCAGCAGCTTGGAGGTAGGGACGGGGGCCAACGTCCTGACTTTC. It encodes CASSLEVGTGANVLTF. V usage is TRBV5-1 and J usage is TRBJ2-6; either TRBD1 or TRBD2 may supply D (5 bases each). V dropped 0 bases and J dropped 4 bases, with 11 bases sitting between them. The germline V gene has CDR1 SGHRS and CDR2 YFSETQ. The CDR3 has 16 amino acids.